This T cell receptor beta chain stems from a study of blood T cells in healthy people across ages. General study findings and limits: Expanded clonotype shifts may have been confounded, as the donors had an unknown CMV status.

The second PCR ran about 6 to 12 cycles with a sample-barcoded 5' primer and J-beta primers. From the 5' RACE reads, TCRdb called clonotypes with MiXCR, one entry per CDR3 protein. Among some 850,000 distinct CDR3 sequences listed, 20% to 30% were seen once. A remark on this clonotype: Its target is unknown.

The CDR3 is 14 residues long. The V and J ends lost 4 bases and 5 bases respectively, with 12 bases between them. Germline loops: CDR1 SNHLY, CDR2 FYNNEI. This same sample was also taken into another study, of T cells of mothers and their children.

This receptor was obtained from a boy aged 10-17 years in good health. The gene calls are TRBV2 and TRBJ2-1; D not resolved. Sequences were obtained from blood. CDR3 coding DNA: TGTGCCAGCAGTGCATGGCAGCAAAACAATGAGCAGTTCTTC. Amino acids: CASSAWQQNNEQFF.